A selection of T cell receptor beta chains follows, all from one sample in a study of sequential checkpoint blockade in melanoma. Method: immunoSEQ multiplex PCR; TCRdb's copy keeps in-frame clones and lacks some. The data show 13,000 or so clones, with 82% seen just once and roughly a quarter held by the top ten. The sample in question was CD8+ T cells sorted from blood (inferred from file names), obtained from a patient given nivolumab and ipilimumab in sequence. The receptors were gathered from a human donor with melanoma. The CDR3 runs from the conserved cysteine through the conserved F or W. The D gene is left open where the match is weak. Clone size is stated in some rows and not others, as once, few, many or a class when expanded.

DNA,CDR3,J,V,size,D
TGTGCCAGCAGCGTACAAGGGGGAACCACAGATACGCAGTATTTT,CASSVQGGTTDTQYF,TRBJ2-3,TRBV9,.,.
TGTGCCAGCAGCGGGTCCATACAAGCCCCCCCGGGCGAGCAGTACTTC,CASSGSIQAPPGEQYF,TRBJ2-7,TRBV9,.,.
TGTGCCAGCAGTGATGACAGCAGAGGCTCTGGAAACACCATATATTTT,CASSDDSRGSGNTIYF,TRBJ1-3,TRBV6-1,.,.
TGTGCCAGTAGTACCGGACACCTGAGCTCCTACAATGAGCAGTTCTTC,CASSTGHLSSYNEQFF,TRBJ2-1,TRBV19,once,.
TGTGCCAGCAGCTTACCCGGGAGCACGTCCTACGAGCAGTACTTC,CASSLPGSTSYEQYF,TRBJ2-7,TRBV7-9,medium-sized,.
TGTGCCTGGGTGACTAGCGGGAGACGGGGTCCGATTGAGCAGTTCTTC,CAWVTSGRRGPIEQFF,TRBJ2-1,TRBV30,.,TRBD2
TGTGCCATCGGGGGGGATCGAAACACCATATATTTT,CAIGGDRNTIYF,TRBJ1-3,TRBV10-3,.,.
TGTGCCAGCGCCAAGGGAGATTCCACTAGCACAGATACGCAGTATTTT,CASAKGDSTSTDTQYF,TRBJ2-3,TRBV27,.,.
TGTGCCAGCAGCCGGGATCTACAAAAGAAGGGCTACACCTTC,CASSRDLQKKGYTF,TRBJ1-2,TRBV7-9,.,.
TGTGCCAGCAGCCAGGGGACAGGGTATCTCGATGGCTACACCTTC,CASSQGTGYLDGYTF,TRBJ1-2,TRBV5-4,.,TRBD1
TGTGCCATCACGGGTAGCGTGGGGTCCTACAATGAGCAGTTCTTC,CAITGSVGSYNEQFF,TRBJ2-1,TRBV10-3,.,.
TGTGCCAGCAGCTTTCTCGGGACAGGGAATGAGCAGTTCTTC,CASSFLGTGNEQFF,TRBJ2-1,TRBV7-3,.,TRBD1
TGTGCCAGCAGCCAAGATTCCAAGATTCCGCCCAGGGGCAACTACGAGCAGTACTTC,CASSQDSKIPPRGNYEQYF,TRBJ2-7,TRBV14,.,.
TGTGCCAGCAGTTACTCAGAGTTCTACGAGCAGTACTTC,CASSYSEFYEQYF,TRBJ2-7,TRBV6-6,.,.
TGTGCCAGCAGACTAGCGGGAGACCAAGAGACCCAGTACTTC,CASRLAGDQETQYF,TRBJ2-5,TRBV27,.,TRBD2